Shown below are 9 T cell receptor beta chains from a single sample sequenced in a study of T-cell reconstitution after alpha-beta-depleted transplantation in children. It was with unique molecular identifiers that the TCRbeta library was prepared. TCRdb re-called the PCR reads with MiXCR, one entry per CDR3 protein. The table lists almost 400,000 distinct CDR3 sequences, approximately 20% of them singletons. The starting material was PBMCs from the stem cell graft donor, obtained from the stem cell graft. The origin of the receptors is a human donor who donated a stem cell graft to a child with acute myeloid leukemia.

Concerning this clonotype: This may be a read error, as it is one base from a much larger clone. The J gene is TRBJ1-1, the V gene TRBV4-2; no reliable D call. Germline loops: CDR1 LGHNA, CDR2 YNFKEQ. This CDR3 comprises 14 residues. CDR3 coding DNA: TGTGCCAGCAGCCACGTCAGAGAGAACACTGAAGCTATCTTT. Protein sequence: CASSHVRENTEAIF.

This CDR3 reads CATSVADRDDDEQFF. Written as DNA, the CDR3 is TGTGCCACCAGTGTTGCAGACAGGGATGACGATGAGCAGTTCTTC. The chain recombines TRBV24-1 with TRBJ2-1; 7 bases agree with TRBD1. Looked up from germline, CDR1 is KGHDR and CDR2 is SFDVKD. The CDR3 is made up of 15 amino acids. Germline trimming cut 5 bases from V and 8 bases from J; bases unmatched to any gene: 11.

The rearrangement links TRBV24-1 to TRBJ1-1, with 7 bases matching TRBD1. The CDR3 runs 13 residues. J gave up 3 bases and V 6 bases, and 3 bases lay outside the gene matches. CDR1 and CDR2 from the germline V gene are KGHDR and SFDVKD. DNA of the CDR3: TGTGCCACCAGTAACAGGGGCTACACTGAAGCTTTCTTT. Residues: CATSNRGYTEAFF.

This clonotype was observed a few times. The chain recombines TRBV20-1 with TRBJ2-5, with TRBD2 as a possible D gene (6 bases). Germline V gene data show CDR1 as DFQATT and CDR2 as SNEGSKA (reference sequence). The V gene lost 2 bases and the J gene lost 3 bases, with 10 bases spanning the gap. This CDR3 has 13 residues. CDR3 bases: TGCAGTGCTAGACAGGGAGGAAAAGAGACCCAGTACTTC. This gives the protein CSARQGGKETQYF.

Many counts were recorded for this clonotype. J is TRBJ2-1 and V is TRBV20-1; D is uncertain. The V gene's germline CDR1 is DFQATT and CDR2 SNEGSKA (reference sequence). The CDR3 covers 12 residues. V was cut by 3 bases and J by 5 bases, with 8 bases left in between. The CDR3 DNA reads as TGCAGTGCTAGCAGTGGGGACAATGAGCAGTTCTTC. Encoded protein: CSASSGDNEQFF.

There are a few counts of this clonotype. The chain joins TRBV28 to TRBJ2-7; D is ambiguous. The CDR3 contains 13 residues. Germline V CDR1 and CDR2: MDHEN, SYDVKM. The germline V and J ends were trimmed by 2 bases and 6 bases, with 11 bases remaining between them. The chain's CDR3 is CASSLPQRGEQYF. The DNA of the CDR3 is TGTGCCAGCAGTTTACCCCAGAGAGGCGAGCAGTACTTC.

This clonotype was observed a single time. J is TRBJ2-5 and V is TRBV28, with D possibly being TRBD1 or TRBD2 (7 bases each). Germline CDR1 is MDHEN and CDR2 is SYDVKM. This CDR3 contains 17 residues. Trimming removed 3 bases at V and 3 bases at J, with 20 bases between. CDR3 in DNA: TGTGCCAGCAGTTTTCGTCAGGGGGGGACTATAAAAGAGACCCAGTACTTC. Translated: CASSFRQGGTIKETQYF.

In this sample, this clonotype turned up a few times. Being one base from a much bigger clone, this may be a read error. The rearrangement links TRBV20-1 to TRBJ2-1; the match to TRBD2 covers 9 bases. CDR3 length: 16 amino acids. CDR1 and CDR2 from the germline V gene are DFQATT and SNEGSKA (reference sequence). CDR3 amino acids: CCASWVDSGSVDEQFF. CDR3 nucleotides: TGCTGTGCTAGCTGGGTGGATAGCGGGAGTGTCGATGAGCAGTTCTTC.

This chain links TRBV28 with TRBJ1-2; 7 bases are a match to TRBD1. V lost 3 bases and J lost 3; bases outside the gene matches: 4. The CDR3 sequence is 14 residues long. Looked up from germline, CDR1 is MDHEN and CDR2 is SYDVKM. CDR3 coding DNA: TGTGCCAGCAGTTTCTCAGGGGGGGACTATGGCTACACCTTC. Protein: CASSFSGGDYGYTF.